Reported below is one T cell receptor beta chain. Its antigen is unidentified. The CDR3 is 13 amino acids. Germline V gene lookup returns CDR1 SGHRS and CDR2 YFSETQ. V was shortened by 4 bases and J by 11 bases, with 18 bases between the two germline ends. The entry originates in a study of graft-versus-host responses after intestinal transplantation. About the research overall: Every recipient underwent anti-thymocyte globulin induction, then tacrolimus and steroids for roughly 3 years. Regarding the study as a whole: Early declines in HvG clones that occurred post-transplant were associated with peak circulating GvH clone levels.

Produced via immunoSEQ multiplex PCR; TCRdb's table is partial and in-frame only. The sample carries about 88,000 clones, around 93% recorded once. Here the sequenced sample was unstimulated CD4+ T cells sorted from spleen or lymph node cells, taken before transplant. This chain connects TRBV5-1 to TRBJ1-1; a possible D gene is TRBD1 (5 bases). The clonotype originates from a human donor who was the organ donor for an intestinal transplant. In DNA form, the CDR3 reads TGCGCCAGCAGCCCCGACGGACAAGTCGAGGCTTTCTTT. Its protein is CASSPDGQVEAFF.